Below are 8 T cell receptor beta chains sequenced from a single sample in a study of T-cell reconstitution after alpha-beta-depleted transplantation in children. Unique molecular identifiers tagged the TCRbeta library. One entry per CDR3 protein results from TCRdb running MiXCR on the PCR reads. The sample has hundreds of thousands of distinct CDR3 sequences; roughly 13% are singletons. The sequenced sample was PBMCs, mostly from graft donor cells, obtained 360 days after TCRalphabeta/CD19-depleted stem cell transplant. The source is a male patient under 18 who had a stem cell transplant for acute myeloid leukemia, so the T cells may come from the graft donor.

This sequence joins TRBV9 and TRBJ2-3; possibly TRBD2 for D (6 bases). CDR3 length equals 14 residues. Trimming cost V 4 bases and J 2 bases, with 11 bases left between them. The V gene's germline CDR1 is SGDLS and CDR2 YYNGEE. The CDR3 nucleotides read TGTGCCAGCAGCCCCTCGGGGGTCACAGATACGCAGTATTTT. Its translation: CASSPSGVTDTQYF.

V is TRBV15 and J is TRBJ2-5, with D maybe TRBD1 (6 bases). CDR1 is LNHNV, CDR2 YYDKDF, per germline (reference sequence). The V end lost 6 bases, the J end lost 1 base, and 12 bases lay between the germline ends. The CDR3 is 14 amino acids. CDR3 protein: CATSKGQSQETQYF. CDR3 DNA sequence: TGTGCCACCAGTAAAGGACAGTCCCAAGAGACCCAGTACTTC.

This clonotype has at least ten counts. J is TRBJ2-7 and V is TRBV10-3; the D is unclear. Germline values: CDR1 ENHRY, CDR2 SYGVKD. This CDR3 spans 12 amino acids. The V and J ends lost 3 bases and 5 bases respectively, with 8 bases between them. The CDR3 DNA reads as TGTGCCATCAGTGATTCGGGTCACGAGCAGTACTTC. Its translation: CAISDSGHEQYF.

The chain carries TRBV20-1 and TRBJ2-5; 8 bases align to TRBD2. Per germline, CDR1 DFQATT and CDR2 SNEGSKA (reference sequence). Unmatched junction bases numbered 9, after V lost 1 base and J lost 2 bases. The CDR3 covers 16 residues. The CDR3 spells CSARVVAGNLQETQYF. CDR3 DNA: TGCAGTGCTAGAGTAGTAGCGGGAAACCTTCAAGAGACCCAGTACTTC.

This sequence joins TRBV29-1 and TRBJ2-1; D is tentatively TRBD1 or TRBD2 (5 bases each). The V end lost 1 base, the J end lost 4 bases, and 5 bases lay between the germline ends. From germline, CDR1 is SQVTM and CDR2 ANQGSEA. The CDR3 loop spans 12 amino acids. CDR3 coding DNA: TGCAGCGTTGAAGGGGGGTACAATGAGCAGTTCTTC. Encoded protein: CSVEGGYNEQFF.

The rearrangement joins TRBV5-1 to TRBJ2-7; 13 bases align to TRBD2. Per germline, CDR1 SGHRS and CDR2 YFSETQ. The CDR3 is 15 amino acids. V trimming: 3 bases; J trimming: 4 bases; junction bases outside the gene matches: 4. CDR3 residues: CASSSGTSGNYEQYF. In nucleotides, the CDR3 is TGCGCCAGCAGCTCCGGGACTAGCGGGAATTACGAGCAGTACTTC.

The chain carries TRBV10-3 and TRBJ2-5; D is unclear. V lost 0 bases and J 6 bases, leaving 5 bases between the germline ends. Germline V gives CDR1 ENHRY, CDR2 SYGVKD. There are 12 residues in the CDR3. The chain's CDR3 is CAISESKKTQYF. CDR3 nucleotides: TGTGCCATCAGTGAGTCGAAGAAGACCCAGTACTTC.

The chain employs TRBV12-3 or TRBV12-4 and TRBJ1-4; a possible D gene is TRBD1 (5 bases). The CDR3 covers 18 residues. Trimming stripped 4 bases from V and 0 bases from J, with 18 bases between. DNA of the CDR3: TGTGCCAGCAGTTATCGGGTACAGGTCGGTGCAACTAATGAAAAACTGTTTTTT. Residues: CASSYRVQVGATNEKLFF.